Listed below are T cell receptor beta chains from one sample, sequenced in a study of blood T cell repertoires in COVID-19. Assay used: immunoSEQ multiplex PCR; TCRdb lists only in-frame clones, some missing. The table records about 400,000 clones, more than 75% of them present only once. Sequenced sample: PBMCs or T cells enriched from blood (not recorded which). The receptors shown here come from a man aged 35-49 years in a cohort exposed to, infected with or recovered from COVID-19 (not recorded which). CDR3s include the opening cysteine and the closing phenylalanine or tryptophan. A D gene is named only where the DNA matches it firmly. Size tells how often a clone was seen (once, few, many) or the class of an expanded clone, and some rows leave it out.

TRBV5-1,.,.,TRBJ2-1,TGCGCCAGCAGCTTGGCCGGCGGCAATGAGCAGTTCTTC,CASSLAGGNEQFF
TRBV4-1,.,TRBD1,TRBJ1-1,TGCGCCAGCAGGTCCCCCGGGACAGGGCTCACTGAAGCTTTCTTT,CASRSPGTGLTEAFF
TRBV7-9,.,.,TRBJ2-7,TGTGCCAGCAGCTTAGCTCCCCACCTGAGGTACTTC,CASSLAPHLRYF
TRBV28,once,TRBD1,TRBJ1-3,TGTGCCAGCAGTGGCAGGGGGGGAAACACCATATATTTT,CASSGRGGNTIYF
TRBV21-1,.,.,TRBJ1-4,TGTGCCAGCAGCTTTCGGACAGGGCCTAATGAAAAACTGTTTTTT,CASSFRTGPNEKLFF
TRBV5-4,.,TRBD2,TRBJ2-2,TGTGCCAGCAGCTCGGGACTAGCGGGTTTAGACACCGGGGAGCTGTTTTTT,CASSSGLAGLDTGELFF
TRBV10-2,.,TRBD1,TRBJ1-4,TGCGCCAGTAAGGGACAGACTAATGAAAAACTGTTTTTT,CASKGQTNEKLFF
TRBV28,.,.,TRBJ2-7,TGTGCCAGCAGCGCAGATCCGCGGTACGAGCAGTACTTC,CASSADPRYEQYF
TRBV11-1,.,.,TRBJ2-7,TGTGCCAGCAGCCGTAGCAGCCCCTCCTACGAGCAGTACTTC,CASSRSSPSYEQYF
TRBV4-2,.,TRBD1,TRBJ2-6,TGTGCCAGCAGCCAAGAACCCGGACAGGTTGGCCCTGGGGCCAACGTCCTGACTTTC,CASSQEPGQVGPGANVLTF
TRBV28,.,TRBD1,TRBJ2-7,TGTGCCAGCACCTTGGGGACAGGGGGCCGCCGGGAGCAGTACTTC,CASTLGTGGRREQYF
TRBV2,.,.,TRBJ1-6,TGTGCCAGCACCCGACGGAGCTCCTATAATTCACCCCTCCACTTT,CASTRRSSYNSPLHF
TRBV9,once,.,TRBJ2-1,TGTGCCAGCAGCCCCCCAAGCCTAGCGGAGCAGTTCTTC,CASSPPSLAEQFF
TRBV6-5,.,.,TRBJ2-2,TGTGCCAGCCGAGGAACCATGAACACCGGGGAGCTGTTTTTT,CASRGTMNTGELFF
TRBV11-2,once,TRBD2,TRBJ2-5,TGTGCCAGCAGCTTAGGCGGACTAGCGGGAGTTGGCGAGACCCAGTACTTC,CASSLGGLAGVGETQYF
TRBV5-1,.,.,TRBJ2-3,TGCGCCAGCAGCCCTCTAGCGACCAGCACAGATACGCAGTATTTT,CASSPLATSTDTQYF
TRBV6-5,.,.,TRBJ2-3,TGTGCCAGCAGGACAGAAGGAGATACGCAGTATTTT,CASRTEGDTQYF
TRBV25-1,.,.,TRBJ2-7,TGTGCCAGCAGTGAATCGGGAACGTACGAGCAGTACTTC,CASSESGTYEQYF
TRBV20-1,.,.,TRBJ1-4,TGCAGTGCTAGTTCCAGATATAATGAAAAACTGTTTTTT,CSASSRYNEKLFF
TRBV6-1,.,TRBD1,TRBJ1-1,TGTGCCAGCAGGGAAGGGACAGCCAACACTGAAGCTTTCTTT,CASREGTANTEAFF
TRBV3-1/TRBV3-2,.,.,TRBJ2-2,TGTGCCAGCAGCCAAGGGCTAGCGTCGACCGGGGAGCTGTTTTTT,CASSQGLASTGELFF
TRBV6-1,.,TRBD2,TRBJ2-3,TGTGCCAGCAGCGGACTAGCTACAGATACGCAGTATTTT,CASSGLATDTQYF
TRBV10-2,.,TRBD1,TRBJ1-4,TGCGCCAGCAGTACGGTCGGGACAGCGCATTCGTCTGAAAAACTGTTTTTT,CASSTVGTAHSSEKLFF
TRBV28,.,.,TRBJ2-3,TGTGCCAGCAGGAACCAGGGTCTAGGCACAGATACGCAGTATTTT,CASRNQGLGTDTQYF
TRBV27,.,TRBD2,TRBJ2-1,TGTGCCAGCAGTCCCCACCCCGCGGGAGGTATCAATGAGCAGTTCTTC,CASSPHPAGGINEQFF
TRBV20-1,.,TRBD2,TRBJ2-1,TGCAGTGCTAGTGGGGAGGGCCTTGGGTATGAGCAGTTCTTC,CSASGEGLGYEQFF
TRBV9,.,TRBD2,TRBJ2-2,TGTGCCAGCAGCGTAGGTAGCGGGAGGGACCGGGAGCTGTTTTTT,CASSVGSGRDRELFF